This T cell receptor (beta chain) was identified during a study of T cell repertoires in cytomegalovirus infection. Study-wide results and limits: Dominating the ex vivo response were TCR beta clonotypes that were CMV-specific and HLA-C-restricted. Identification of carriers of CMV plus the relevant HLA was achieved through cumulative public TCR beta family frequency.

MiXCR, run by TCRdb on the reads, gives a single entry per CDR3 protein. The sample includes fewer than 300,000 distinct CDR3 sequences, about 25% of them seen just once. This clonotype came up many times. Its antigen is currently unknown. The germline V gene encodes CDR1 SGHTA and CDR2 FQGNSA. V gave up 5 bases and J gave up 3 bases, with 15 bases separating them. This CDR3 has 15 amino acids. The source material was PBMCs. The chain combines TRBV7-2 with TRBJ2-3, with a possible D match to TRBD2 (6 bases). This receptor was taken from a human donor in good health (CMV status not recorded). Some clones in this sample may be carry-over from other donors' samples. Here the CDR3 reads CASSRVRLGTDTQYF. The CDR3 region has the DNA TGTGCCAGCAGCCGCGTTAGACTAGGGACAGATACGCAGTATTTT. The variable domain in full, completed from reference TRBV7-2 and TRBJ2-3, reads GAGVSQSPSNKVTEKGKDVELRCDPISGHTALYWYRQSLGQGLEFLIYFQGNSAPDKSGLPSDRFSAERTGGSVSTLTIQRTQQEDSAVYLCASSRVRLGTDTQYFGPGTRLTVL.